The T cell receptor (beta chain) under discussion was sequenced for a study of T cells in lung cancer brain metastases. The CDR3 is 13 residues long. The junction had 1 base not matched to a gene; V was cut back by 8 bases and J by 0 bases. Germline CDR1 and CDR2: MDHEN and SYDVKM. This clone is a singleton in its sample. Some clones are missing from TCRdb's copy, which holds only in-frame ones; the method was immunoSEQ multiplex PCR. The sample lists around 1,900 clones, roughly 89% seen once, with 4.1% in the top ten. The sample taken for sequencing was tumor tissue from a brain metastasis. This sequence joins TRBV28 and TRBJ2-7; TRBD1 matches 10 bases. The source is a woman aged 50 to 65 with non-small cell lung cancer that had spread to the brain. CDR3 DNA: TGTGCCAGCGACAGGGGGCCCTCCTACGAGCAGTACTTC. It is translated as CASDRGPSYEQYF. Complete variable domain (other parts from reference TRBV28 and TRBJ2-7): DVKVTQSSRYLVKRTGEKVFLECVQDMDHENMFWYRQDPGLGLRLIYFSYDVKMKEKGDIPEGYSVSREKKERFSLILESASTNQTSMYLCASDRGPSYEQYFGPGTRLTVT.